These 13 T cell receptor beta chains were sequenced from one sample in a study of T cell responses to AZD1222 COVID-19 vaccine. Using immunoSEQ multiplex PCR, the repertoire was profiled, and TCRdb retains in-frame clones only, with some absent. The sample has about 190,000 clones; 87% are singletons. Sequencing was performed on peripheral blood, taken on day 0 of MenACWY control vaccination. Receptors originate from an adult in good health.

In its sample, this clone was seen once. This chain uses TRBV24-1 with TRBJ1-2, with D possibly TRBD1 on 6 matching bases. V dropped 4 bases and J dropped 2 bases, with 13 bases sitting between them. CDR1 KGHDR and CDR2 SFDVKD come from the germline V gene. This CDR3 region has 15 residues. This CDR3 reads CATSESGTPNYGYTF. The CDR3 bases are TGTGCCACCAGTGAGTCCGGGACACCCAACTATGGCTACACCTTC.

The chain combines TRBV27 with TRBJ1-2; TRBD1 aligns across 11 bases. This CDR3 is 15 amino acids long. Germline assignment: CDR1 MNHEY and CDR2 SMNVEV (reference sequence). V trimming: 5 bases; J trimming: 5 bases; junction bases outside the gene matches: 7. The CDR3 protein is CASSGGTGGPYGYTF. CDR3 nucleotides: TGTGCCAGCAGTGGAGGGACAGGGGGACCTTATGGCTACACCTTC.

The chain carries TRBV25-1 and TRBJ1-6; D ambiguous. CDR1 and CDR2 from the germline V gene are MGHDK and SYGVNS. V shed 2 bases and J shed 6 bases, with 11 bases lying between them. This CDR3 is built from 15 residues. In nucleotides, the CDR3 is TGTGCCAGCAGTGAACAACAGCCCCGTAATTCACCCCTCCACTTT. Its translation: CASSEQQPRNSPLHF.

This chain joins TRBV18 and TRBJ1-1; 7 bases line up with TRBD1. From germline, CDR1 is KGHSH and CDR2 LQKENI. The V segment lost 5 bases and the J segment 10 bases; nucleotides outside the gene matches: 7. The CDR3 length is 12 residues. This CDR3 is CASSTGQDGAFF. The CDR3 DNA is TGTGCCAGCTCAACCGGACAGGACGGAGCTTTCTTT.

The chain carries TRBV6-2 or TRBV6-3 and TRBJ2-1, with TRBD2 matching over 14 bases. V lost 4 bases and J lost 7; bases outside the gene matches: 15. The germline CDR1 and CDR2 sequences are MNHEY and SVGEGT. The CDR3 is 19 amino acids. The CDR3 bases are TGTGCCAGCAGTTCCTTGCCCCTTGGACTAGCGGGGGGCCAAAATGAGCAGTTCTTC. Its protein is CASSSLPLGLAGGQNEQFF.

For the CDR3, the DNA is TGTGCCAGCAGTTTCAGCGCCGGGGAGCTGTTTTTT. Translating it yields CASSFSAGELFF. The rearrangement joins TRBV12-3 or TRBV12-4 to TRBJ2-2; no reliable D call. The CDR3 covers 12 residues. The V gene lost 3 bases and the J gene lost 6 bases, with 5 bases spanning the gap.

This chain links TRBV30 with TRBJ2-7; TRBD2 matches 10 bases. J lost 9 bases, V lost 3 bases, and 14 bases had no gene match. This CDR3 has 15 residues. Per germline, CDR1 GTSNPN and CDR2 SVGIG (reference sequence). CDR3 nucleotides: TGTGCCTGGAGCGTAAGGACTAGCGGCGGCGCTGGGCAGTACTTC. Amino acids: CAWSVRTSGGAGQYF.

J is TRBJ2-7 and V is TRBV28; 10 nucleotides match TRBD1. Unmatched junction bases numbered 11, after V lost 5 bases and J lost 7 bases. The CDR3 runs 15 residues. Looked up from germline, CDR1 is MDHEN and CDR2 is SYDVKM. The CDR3 DNA follows: TGTGCCAGCAGTGGTCCGGGACAGGGGTTCGGGGAGCAGTACTTC. As protein: CASSGPGQGFGEQYF.

V gene TRBV4-2 combines with J gene TRBJ2-1; weak D call: TRBD2 (5 bases). The germline V gene has CDR1 LGHNA and CDR2 YNFKEQ. The CDR3 totals 13 residues. Trimming left V 4 bases short and J 5 bases short, with 9 bases between. The CDR3, as DNA: TGTGCCAGCAGCCCCGAGGGCGACAATGAGCAGTTCTTC. Translating it yields CASSPEGDNEQFF.

The rearrangement joins TRBV5-1 to TRBJ2-1, with 7 bases fitting TRBD2. V was pared by 5 bases and J by 4 bases, with 9 bases of the junction left unmatched. Germline V gene lookup returns CDR1 SGHRS and CDR2 YFSETQ. The CDR3 spans 15 residues. The CDR3 region is CASSLGTSEYNEQFF. The CDR3, as DNA: TGCGCCAGCAGTCTTGGAACTAGCGAGTACAATGAGCAGTTCTTC.

The J gene is TRBJ2-2, the V gene TRBV11-3; D is possibly TRBD2 (6 bases). Trimming shortened V by 0 bases and J by 4 bases, and 6 bases separated the two germline ends. CDR3 length: 14 residues. Germline loops: CDR1 SGHNT, CDR2 YENEEA. The CDR3 sequence is CASSLERGTGELFF. The CDR3 nucleotides read TGTGCCAGCAGCTTAGAGCGGGGCACCGGGGAGCTGTTTTTT.

The chain is built from TRBV5-4 and TRBJ2-5; tentatively, D is TRBD1 or TRBD2 (5 bases each). V shed 1 base and J shed 3 bases, with 10 bases lying between them. Germline CDR1 is SGHNT and CDR2 is YYREEE (reference sequence). The CDR3 totals 14 residues. CDR3: CASSLPRGEETQYF. DNA of the CDR3: TGTGCCAGCAGCTTGCCCCGGGGCGAAGAGACCCAGTACTTC.

The chain links TRBV19 to TRBJ1-6; 8 nucleotides agree with TRBD1. V gave up 11 bases and J gave up 10 bases; unmatched junction bases: 10. Germline V gene sequence: CDR1 LNHDA, CDR2 SQIVND (reference sequence). This CDR3 contains 13 residues. The CDR3 sequence: CASGTGRTSPLHF. The CDR3 nucleotides read TGTGCCTCCGGGACAGGCCGAACCTCACCCCTCCACTTT. Combining the CDR3 with reference TRBV19 and TRBJ1-6 gives the whole variable domain DGGITQSPKYLFRKEGQNVTLSCEQNLNHDAMYWYRQDPGQGLRLIYYSQIVNDFQKGDIAEGYSVSREKKESFPLTVTSAQKNPTAFYLCASGTGRTSPLHFGNGTRLTVT.